These 27 T cell receptor beta chains were all obtained from the same sample, sequenced in a study of T-cell reconstitution after alpha-beta-depleted transplantation in children. TCRbeta library preparation incorporated unique molecular identifiers. TCRdb analysed the PCR reads with MiXCR anew, one entry per CDR3 protein. The data contain about 120,000 distinct CDR3 sequences, around 23% of them seen just once; the ten biggest clones take up under 12%. Source: PBMCs, mostly from graft donor cells, taken 180 days after TCRalphabeta/CD19-depleted stem cell transplant. The receptor source for this set is a male patient under 10 years old who had a stem cell transplant for chronic granulomatous disease, so the T cells may come from the graft donor.

This clonotype was counted a few times. V usage is TRBV21-1 and J usage is TRBJ2-2; the table's TRBD2 call for D was not verified on the DNA. TRBV21-1 is annotated as a pseudogene. The length of the CDR3 is 21 residues. The DNA of the CDR3 is TGTGCCAGCAGCAAAACTAAGGCCCGGAATGAGTGGGAGGGCCGGACCGGGGAGCTGTTTTTT. Its protein product is CASSKTKARNEWEGRTGELFF.

Only a few counts were recorded for this clonotype. This chain connects TRBV10-3 to TRBJ2-3; weak D call: TRBD1 (5 bases). Looked up from germline, CDR1 is ENHRY and CDR2 is SYGVKD. This CDR3 comprises 13 residues. V was cut by 4 bases and J by 4 bases, with 9 bases left in between. The CDR3: CAISALTADTQYF. The CDR3 DNA follows: TGTGCCATCAGTGCCCTGACAGCAGATACGCAGTATTTT.

This clonotype was observed at least ten times. Here the CDR3 reads CSALAGERTDTQYF. The CDR3 DNA sequence: TGCAGTGCCTTAGCGGGAGAGAGGACAGATACGCAGTATTTT. The gene calls are TRBV20-1 and TRBJ2-3, with 9 bases identical to TRBD2. The CDR3 is 14 residues long. V lost 6 bases and J lost 3; bases outside the gene matches: 7. The germline V gene has CDR1 DFQATT and CDR2 SNEGSKA (reference sequence).

The chain recombines TRBV12-3 or TRBV12-4 with TRBJ2-7; possibly TRBD2 for D (6 bases). Trimming removed 2 bases at V and 3 bases at J, with 23 bases between. There are 18 residues in the CDR3. CDR3 protein: CASSLLRDYGGKNYEQYF. CDR3 bases: TGTGCCAGCAGTTTACTCCGAGACTATGGCGGGAAGAACTACGAGCAGTACTTC.

V usage is TRBV12-3 or TRBV12-4 and J usage is TRBJ2-5; 8 bases align to TRBD2. CDR3 length: 14 residues. V lost 5 bases and J lost 5; bases outside the gene matches: 7. The CDR3 DNA follows: TGTGCCAGCAGTCCGGGACTAGTAGCCGAGACCCAGTACTTC. It specifies CASSPGLVAETQYF.

The table lists this clonotype with many counts. V usage is TRBV9 and J usage is TRBJ2-3; perhaps D is TRBD1 or TRBD2 (5 bases each). Germline V CDR1 and CDR2: SGDLS, YYNGEE. V was trimmed by 3 bases and J by 5 bases, leaving 16 bases between them. The CDR3 is 15 residues long. The CDR3 is CASSAFGTDRDTQYF. CDR3 coding DNA: TGTGCCAGCAGCGCCTTTGGGACCGACAGAGATACGCAGTATTTT.

This clonotype was seen repeatedly, ten times or more. J is TRBJ2-5 and V is TRBV10-3, with 9 bases that match TRBD1. CDR3 length: 11 amino acids. Germline-derived CDR1 and CDR2 are ENHRY and SYGVKD. Unmatched junction bases numbered 2, after V lost 11 bases and J lost 4 bases. This CDR3 is CASDRGETQYF. The CDR3 DNA follows: TGTGCCTCGGACAGGGGAGAGACCCAGTACTTC.

The chain links TRBV4-3 to TRBJ2-2, with unresolved D. V lost 1 base and J lost 2, with 11 bases in between. Germline CDR1 reads LGHNA; CDR2 reads YSLEER. The CDR3 contains 16 residues. The CDR3 nucleotides are TGCGCCAGCAGCCAAGGAAGGGCACTTAACACCGGGGAGCTGTTTTTT. Its translation is CASSQGRALNTGELFF.

V and J are TRBV7-6 and TRBJ2-1, with 10 positions matching TRBD2. The J segment lost 7 bases and the V segment lost 1 base, leaving 4 bases of the junction unmatched. The germline V gene encodes CDR1 SGHVS and CDR2 FNYEAQ. This CDR3 contains 15 residues. CDR3 sequence: CASSLGSSGSNEQFF. CDR3 nucleotides: TGTGCCAGCAGCTTAGGGTCTAGCGGGAGTAATGAGCAGTTCTTC.

In its sample, this clonotype was seen a few times. This chain links TRBV7-3 with TRBJ2-2; TRBD1 or TRBD2 may be the D gene (5 bases each). V lost 5 bases to trimming and J lost 5 bases, with 9 bases between them. The CDR3 runs 13 residues. Looked up from germline, CDR1 is SGHTA and CDR2 is FQGTGA. DNA for the CDR3: TGTGCCAGCAGCCGTGGGGGAACCGGGGAGCTGTTTTTT. Protein sequence: CASSRGGTGELFF.

The genes are TRBV24-1 and TRBJ2-1; D is undetermined. V gave up 5 bases and J gave up 1 base, with 5 bases separating them. Germline lookup yields CDR1 KGHDR and CDR2 SFDVKD. CDR3 size: 13 residues. CDR3 sequence: CATSAGSYNEQFF. CDR3 nucleotide sequence: TGTGCCACCAGTGCGGGTTCCTACAATGAGCAGTTCTTC.

J is TRBJ2-7 and V is TRBV5-1; 7 bases match TRBD1. The CDR3 has 15 amino acids. Trimming removed 0 bases from V and 3 bases from J; junction bases left unmatched: 6. Germline CDR1 and CDR2: SGHRS and YFSETQ. The DNA for the CDR3 is TGCGCCAGCAGCTTGGACAGGGGAATCGTCTACGAGCAGTACTTC. It specifies CASSLDRGIVYEQYF.

This clonotype was seen many times. Sequence at one end of the junction differs from germline and may be a read error. The chain combines TRBV12-3 or TRBV12-4 with TRBJ1-3; D is undetermined. The length of the CDR3 is 10 residues. CDR3: CASSLAITIF. DNA for the CDR3: TGTGCCAGCAGTTTAGCCATTACAATTTTT.

This clonotype showed up many times. The chain carries TRBV29-1 and TRBJ2-1; possibly TRBD2 for D (6 bases). Germline V gene sequence: CDR1 SQVTM, CDR2 ANQGSEA. The V gene lost 0 bases and the J gene lost 7 bases, with 7 bases spanning the gap. CDR3 length: 12 amino acids. The DNA of the CDR3 is TGCAGCGTTGAAGAGGCGGGAAATGAGCAGTTCTTC. Amino acids: CSVEEAGNEQFF.

This chain joins TRBV27 and TRBJ2-5; 13 bases fit TRBD2. The CDR3 contains 21 residues. Germline V lookup: CDR1 MNHEY, CDR2 SMNVEV (reference sequence). Trimming removed 0 bases from V and 5 bases from J; junction bases left unmatched: 18. The CDR3, as DNA: TGTGCCAGCAGTTTATCGTTCTCGAGGACTAGCGGGAGAGGGAGGCCGGAGACCCAGTACTTC. Its translation is CASSLSFSRTSGRGRPETQYF.

The rearrangement joins TRBV20-1 to TRBJ2-5; the D gene is possibly TRBD2 (6 bases). Trimming pared 4 bases from V and 1 base from J, leaving 13 bases between. Germline-derived CDR1 and CDR2 are DFQATT and SNEGSKA (reference sequence). This CDR3 region has 14 residues. The CDR3 loop reads CSATGLQLQETQYF. The CDR3, as DNA: TGCAGTGCTACGGGACTCCAGCTCCAAGAGACCCAGTACTTC.

The chain links TRBV12-3 or TRBV12-4 to TRBJ2-1; TRBD1 aligns across 7 bases. V shed 6 bases and J 3 bases; nucleotides not matched to a gene: 11. This CDR3 spans 16 amino acids. This chain's CDR3 is CASSRKSGQLYNEQFF. CDR3 DNA sequence: TGTGCCAGCAGCCGCAAATCGGGACAGCTCTACAATGAGCAGTTCTTC.

This clonotype was seen ten or more times. DNA of the CDR3: TGTGCTAGTGGTATTAGCGGGAGCTACGAGCAGTACTTC. It yields the protein CASGISGSYEQYF. The chain has TRBV12-5 and TRBJ2-7; 9 bases fit TRBD2. Germline-derived CDR1 and CDR2 are LGHNT and FRNRAP. V gave up 5 bases and J gave up 3 bases; unmatched junction bases: 2. The CDR3 covers 13 residues.

This clonotype appeared many times. The chain carries TRBV27 and TRBJ2-1, with 9 positions matching TRBD2. CDR1 is MNHEY, CDR2 SMNVEV, per germline (reference sequence). The CDR3 covers 13 residues. V shed 11 bases and J 4 bases; nucleotides not matched to a gene: 6. The CDR3: CARAGLAYNEQFF. In DNA form, the CDR3 reads TGTGCCCGGGCGGGACTAGCTTACAATGAGCAGTTCTTC.

The V call is TRBV28, the J call TRBJ2-2; the D is unclear. V was clipped by 5 bases and J by 3 bases, with 19 bases between them. The CDR3 runs to 17 residues. CDR1 and CDR2 (germline): MDHEN, SYDVKM. The CDR3 nucleotides read TGTGCCAGCAGTGTAATGTTCTACAAGACCTACACCGGGGAGCTGTTTTTT. Amino acid sequence: CASSVMFYKTYTGELFF.

This clonotype turned up a few times. The V and J genes are TRBV12-3 or TRBV12-4 and TRBJ2-1, with D uncertain. CDR3 length: 11 amino acids. V was cut by 5 bases and J by 10 bases, with 9 bases left in between. In nucleotides, the CDR3 is TGTGCCAGCAGTGGCAGGTGGGAGCAGTTCTTC. Translating it yields CASSGRWEQFF.

In its sample, this clonotype was seen many times. DNA for the CDR3: TGCAGCGTTGAATCGGCAGCAGGGGCTGAAGCTTTCTTT. Translation: CSVESAAGAEAFF. The chain recombines TRBV29-1 with TRBJ1-1; weak D call: TRBD1 (6 bases). This CDR3 is 13 amino acids long. The germline V gene encodes CDR1 SQVTM and CDR2 ANQGSEA. Trimming removed 2 bases from V and 6 bases from J, with 13 bases in between.

In this sample, this clonotype turned up a few times. The gene calls are TRBV20-1 and TRBJ2-2; possible D gene TRBD2, 6 bases. Germline lookup yields CDR1 DFQATT and CDR2 SNEGSKA (reference sequence). Trimming shortened V by 1 base and J by 5 bases, and 29 bases separated the two germline ends. The CDR3 is 20 residues long. CDR3 nucleotide sequence: TGCAGTGCTAGAGTTGGGCTGGCGGGGAGGAGCGAAAGATTGACCGGGGAGCTGTTTTTT. Protein product: CSARVGLAGRSERLTGELFF.

In this sample, this clonotype turned up many times. The chain carries TRBV6-6 and TRBJ2-1; tentatively, D is TRBD2 (6 bases). The V end was cut by 6 bases, the J end by 9 bases, with 12 bases between. The CDR3 covers 12 residues. Germline-derived CDR1 and CDR2 are MNHNY and SVGAGI (reference sequence). This CDR3 reads CASRRTILEQFF. CDR3 nucleotide sequence: TGTGCCAGCAGGCGGACTATACTTGAGCAGTTCTTC.

This clonotype was seen a few times. The chain has TRBV12-3 or TRBV12-4 and TRBJ2-2; D is ambiguous. The CDR3 contains 12 residues. Trimming stripped 7 bases from V and 5 bases from J, with 8 bases between. The CDR3 is CASTSGTGELFF. The CDR3 nucleotides are TGTGCCAGCACCTCCGGGACCGGGGAGCTGTTTTTT.

This clonotype was counted ten times or more. V is TRBV15 and J is TRBJ2-7, with TRBD2 identical over 9 bases. V gave up 5 bases and J gave up 3 bases; unmatched junction bases: 11. CDR1 and CDR2 from the germline V gene are LNHNV and YYDKDF (reference sequence). CDR3 size: 16 residues. CDR3 protein: CATSPVASGNLYEQYF. Here the CDR3 DNA reads TGTGCCACCAGCCCCGTGGCTAGCGGGAACCTCTACGAGCAGTACTTC. The full variable domain, completed using reference TRBV15 and TRBJ2-7, is DAMVIQNPRYQVTQFGKPVTLSCSQTLNHNVMYWYQQKSSQAPKLLFHYYDKDFNNEADTPDNFQSRRPNTSFCFLDIRSPGLGDTAMYLCATSPVASGNLYEQYFGPGTRLTVT.

Many counts were recorded for this clonotype. The genes are TRBV20-1 and TRBJ2-5; no definite D call. Trimming removed 3 bases at V and 1 base at J, with 9 bases between. The V gene's germline CDR1 is DFQATT and CDR2 SNEGSKA (reference sequence). This CDR3 is 13 amino acids long. CDR3 protein: CSARRGSQETQYF. In DNA, the CDR3 is TGCAGTGCTAGGAGAGGATCCCAAGAGACCCAGTACTTC.